This TCR beta chain appears in the sequencing data of a study of blood T cell repertoires in COVID-19. Background on the study: Researchers got acute and convalescent COVID-19 samples from the United States, Italy and Spain. From T cells, B-cell-depleted T cells, or PBMCs came the material, which was cDNA or gDNA.

Germline V gene data show CDR1 as LGHNA and CDR2 as YSLEER. V gave up 0 bases and J gave up 9 bases, with 21 bases separating them. The CDR3 sequence is 16 residues long. Original handling: The assay estimated nucleated cells by amplifying reference gene primers. Measured with immunoSEQ multiplex PCR; TCRdb has only the in-frame clones, and not every one. The V and J calls and clone size were taken over from that table, and D and trimming were inferred from the DNA. The sample consists of 280,000 or so clones, about 80% of them appearing once. The specimen sequenced was peripheral blood. The chain is built from TRBV4-3 and TRBJ2-7, with D tentatively TRBD1 (5 bases). The clonotype comes from a woman aged 50 to 60 who had recovered from COVID-19. The CDR3 DNA reads TGCGCCAGCAGCCAAGAATCAGGGCCGACCCACCAACCGCAGTACTTC. Its translation is CASSQESGPTHQPQYF.